The clone carrying this TCR beta chain was seen a few times. Its antigen is unidentified. The trim removed 10 bases at V and 8 bases at J, leaving 5 bases unmatched. Germline V CDR1 and CDR2: SEHNR, FQNEAQ (reference sequence). The CDR3 extends over 12 amino acids. The repertoire was sequenced with immunoSEQ multiplex PCR; TCRdb's copy has only in-frame clones and lacks some. The top ten hold about 9.4% of the sample, which has some 170,000 clones, roughly nine tenths seen once. The study drew the donors from its approximately 120-subject validation cohort, separate from the approximately 670-subject first cohort. These data are taken from a study of cytomegalovirus exposure and HLA in healthy donors. Overall study: Later analysis reported that the approximately 120 validation repertoires shared the platform of the roughly 700 first-cohort repertoires. Study-wide points: The tendency of first-cohort TCR clusters to co-occur in the 120 or so validation repertoires was the finding of a later analysis. The study listed about 150 cytomegalovirus-associated TCR beta chains.

The sequenced sample was PBMCs. The chain recombines TRBV7-9 with TRBJ2-1, with 10 bases that match TRBD1. The sequence was collected from a woman aged 18-29 years in good health and CMV-seropositive. The CDR3 loop is CATRQGADEQFF. The CDR3, as DNA: TGTGCCACCCGACAGGGGGCCGATGAGCAGTTCTTC.